The source of this T cell receptor beta chain is a study of T cells in Graves' hyperthyroidism and ophthalmopathy. Whole-study results and caveats: Most clonotypes expanded in thyroid above 0.001 were likewise present in blood.

This clonotype was observed at least ten times. No antigen is known for it. Germline V gene sequence: CDR1 SGHNT, CDR2 YENEEA. The CDR3 consists of 11 residues. V was shortened by 5 bases and J by 6 bases, with 7 bases between the two germline ends. Researchers amplified the TCR beta CDR3 regions from RNA transcripts. The HTBI primer set served for first-round RT-PCR of the TCR CDR3. MiXCR, run by TCRdb on the multiplex PCR reads, gives a single entry per CDR3 protein. This table holds 620,000 or so distinct CDR3 sequences, around 13% found once. This TCR derives from a woman between 50 and 59 years old with Graves' ophthalmopathy. This chain links TRBV11-3 with TRBJ1-1; no clear D gene. The source material was blood. The CDR3 protein is CASSTTPEAFF. CDR3 coding DNA: TGTGCCAGCAGCACCACACCTGAAGCTTTCTTT.